This T cell receptor (beta chain) was profiled in a study of blood T cell repertoires in COVID-19. Background on the study: The study drew acute and convalescent COVID-19 samples from the United States, Italy and Spain.

How the authors handled the data: Amplification of reference gene primers provided the estimated nucleated cell counts. Libraries were prepared by immunoSEQ multiplex PCR; TCRdb keeps only in-frame clonotypes and omits some of them. V, J and clone size are those of that table, while D and trimming were read from the DNA. The sample gives hundreds of thousands of clones, 70% to 90% of which show up once; roughly 3.3% is in the top ten. V was shortened by 5 bases and J by 3 bases, with 14 bases between the two germline ends. This CDR3 has 15 residues. The germline CDR1 and CDR2 sequences are SGHTA and FQGNSA. Participant reports of clinical history set cohort assignment.

The rearrangement uses TRBV7-2 and TRBJ1-5, with D possibly matching TRBD1 (6 bases). The TCR originated in a woman aged 45 to 65 in a cohort exposed to, infected with or recovered from COVID-19 (not recorded which). Sequences were obtained from PBMCs or T cells enriched from blood (not recorded which). For the CDR3, the DNA is TGTGCCAGCAGCCAAGGGGGGGAGCCCAATCAGCCCCAGCATTTT. As protein: CASSQGGEPNQPQHF. Based on the CDR3 plus reference TRBV7-2 and TRBJ1-5, the full variable domain is GAGVSQSPSNKVTEKGKDVELRCDPISGHTALYWYRQSLGQGLEFLIYFQGNSAPDKSGLPSDRFSAERTGGSVSTLTIQRTQQEDSAVYLCASSQGGEPNQPQHFGDGTRLSIL.